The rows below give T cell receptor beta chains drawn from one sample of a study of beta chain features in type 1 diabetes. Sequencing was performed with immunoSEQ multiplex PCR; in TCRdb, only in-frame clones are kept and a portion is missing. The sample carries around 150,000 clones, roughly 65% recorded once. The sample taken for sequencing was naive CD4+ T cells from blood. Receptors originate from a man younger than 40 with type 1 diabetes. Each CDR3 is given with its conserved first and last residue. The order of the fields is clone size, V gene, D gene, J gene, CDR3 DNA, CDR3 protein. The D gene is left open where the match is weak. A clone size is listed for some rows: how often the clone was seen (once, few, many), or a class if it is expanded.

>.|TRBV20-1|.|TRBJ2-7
TGCAGTGCGAGACTGGGATACGAGCAGTACTTC
CSARLGYEQYF
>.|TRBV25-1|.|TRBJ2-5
TGTGCCAGCATCTCGGCAGGGGCCGTGGAGACCCAGTACTTC
CASISAGAVETQYF
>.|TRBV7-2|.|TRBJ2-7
TGTGCCAGCAGCTCTCAGGGCTACGAGCAGTACTTC
CASSSQGYEQYF
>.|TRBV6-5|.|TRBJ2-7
TGTGCCAGCAGTTACTCCCCAGGGCTCTACGAGCAGTACTTC
CASSYSPGLYEQYF
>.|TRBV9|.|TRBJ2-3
TGTGCCAGCAGCGTAGAGAGGGATACGCAGTATTTT
CASSVERDTQYF
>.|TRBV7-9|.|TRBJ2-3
TGTGCCAGCAGCTTAGAACAGGGCAACACAGATACGCAGTATTTT
CASSLEQGNTDTQYF
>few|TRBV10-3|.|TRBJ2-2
TGTGCCACAAGCAACCGACAGGTCACCGGGGAGCTGTTTTTT
CATSNRQVTGELFF
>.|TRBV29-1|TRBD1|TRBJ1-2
TGCAGCGGAGAGACAGGGGAGGAAGGCTACACCTTC
CSGETGEEGYTF
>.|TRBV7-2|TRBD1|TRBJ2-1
TGTGCCAGCAGCTTAATGGCGGGACAGGGCTACAATGAGCAGTTCTTC
CASSLMAGQGYNEQFF
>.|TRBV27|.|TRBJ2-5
TGTGCCAGCAGGCGCGCAGGGGCTGAAGAGACCCAGTACTTC
CASRRAGAEETQYF
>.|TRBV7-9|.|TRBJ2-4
TGTGCCAGCAGCTTAGTATCGGTTACTCAGTACTTC
CASSLVSVTQYF
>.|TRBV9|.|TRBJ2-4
TGTGCCAGTGGGGGAGTAGCCAAAAACATTCAGTACTTC
CASGGVAKNIQYF
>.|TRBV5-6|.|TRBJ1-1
TGTGCCAGCAGCTTTGGTAGCGGGCTTGTGACTGAAGCTTTCTTT
CASSFGSGLVTEAFF
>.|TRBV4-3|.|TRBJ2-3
TGCGCCAGCAGCCAAGTGGGGCTCAACACAGATACGCAGTATTTT
CASSQVGLNTDTQYF
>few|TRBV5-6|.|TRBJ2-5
TGTGCCAGCAGCCTTCCGGGGGAGACCCAGTACTTC
CASSLPGETQYF
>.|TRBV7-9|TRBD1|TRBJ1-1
TGTGCCAGCAGCCCCGGGACAGGGGGCGTCACTGAAGCTTTCTTT
CASSPGTGGVTEAFF
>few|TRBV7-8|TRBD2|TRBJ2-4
TGTGCCAGCAGCCTTAGCGGGGGCATTCAGTACTTC
CASSLSGGIQYF
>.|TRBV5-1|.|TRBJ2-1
TGCGCCAGCAGCTCCGGGGAATCCTACAATGAGCAGTTCTTC
CASSSGESYNEQFF
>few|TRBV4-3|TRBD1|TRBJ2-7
TGCGCCAGCAGCGCCTGGACAGGGTCCGAGCAGTACTTC
CASSAWTGSEQYF
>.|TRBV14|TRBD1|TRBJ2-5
TGTGCCAGCAGCCAATCGGAAAATCGACAGGGGGAGACCCAGTACTTC
CASSQSENRQGETQYF
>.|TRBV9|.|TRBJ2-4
TGTGCCAGCAGCCCCTACGGTCCACTGAAAAACATTCAGTACTTC
CASSPYGPLKNIQYF
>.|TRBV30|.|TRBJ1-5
TGTGCCTGGAGTGTAGGGGCCAGCACCAATCAGCCCCAGCATTTT
CAWSVGASTNQPQHF
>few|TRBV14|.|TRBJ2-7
TGTGCCAGCAGCCAAGATTGGGGGGAGCAGTACTTC
CASSQDWGEQYF
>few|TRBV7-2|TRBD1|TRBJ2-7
TGTGCCAGCAGCGCGGGACAGGGGGCCTACGAGCAGTACTTC
CASSAGQGAYEQYF
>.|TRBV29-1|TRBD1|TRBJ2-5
TGCAGCGTTGAGAGCTGGGACAGGGATGGGACCCAGTACTTC
CSVESWDRDGTQYF
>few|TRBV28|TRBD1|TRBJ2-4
TGTGCCAGCAGTTCCTCCGGGACAGGGGGAGGATACATTCAGTACTTC
CASSSSGTGGGYIQYF
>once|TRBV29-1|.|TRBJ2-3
TGCAGCGTTGCCCCAGCAGGGTCATTAGGAGATACGCAGTATTTT
CSVAPAGSLGDTQYF
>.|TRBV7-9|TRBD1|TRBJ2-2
TGTGCCAGCAGCCGTCCTGCGGGACAGGGAGTTGCCGGGGAGCTGTTTTTT
CASSRPAGQGVAGELFF
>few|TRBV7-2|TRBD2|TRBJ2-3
TGTGCCAGCAGCTTATCTGGCGGGGAGGGGGATACGCAGTATTTT
CASSLSGGEGDTQYF
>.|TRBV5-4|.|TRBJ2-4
TGTGCCAGCAGCTCCCCTGTCGGGGACAAAAACATTCAGTACTTC
CASSSPVGDKNIQYF
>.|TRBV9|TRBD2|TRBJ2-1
TGTGCCAGCAGCGTAGTTAGCGGGGGGTTCGGGCCGAGCTCCTACAATGAGCAGTTCTTC
CASSVVSGGFGPSSYNEQFF
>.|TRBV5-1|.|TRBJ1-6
TGCGCCAGCAGCTTGGATAACAGGGCAAATTCACCCCTCCACTTT
CASSLDNRANSPLHF
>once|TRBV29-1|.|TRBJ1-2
TGCAGCGTTGATCGGAAGCTCTATGGCTACACCTTC
CSVDRKLYGYTF
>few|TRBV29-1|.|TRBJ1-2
TGCAGCGTTGAAGATCTGGGGGGCTATGGCTACACCTTC
CSVEDLGGYGYTF
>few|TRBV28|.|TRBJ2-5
TGTGCCAGCAGATCCGGGACATTCCAAGAGACCCAGTACTTC
CASRSGTFQETQYF
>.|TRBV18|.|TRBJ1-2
TGTGCCAGCTCACCTGCGGGGGCAAATGGCTACACCTTC
CASSPAGANGYTF
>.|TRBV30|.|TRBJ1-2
TGTGCCTGGAGTGTAATTACAGGGAATGGCTACACCTTC
CAWSVITGNGYTF
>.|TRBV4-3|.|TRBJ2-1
TGCGCCAGCAGCCAAGTCAGGGAAGTGTACAATGAGCAGTTCTTC
CASSQVREVYNEQFF
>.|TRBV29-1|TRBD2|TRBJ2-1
TGCAGCGTTGGCCCCATTAGCGGGATTGGGACCAATGAGCAGTTCTTC
CSVGPISGIGTNEQFF